This TCR beta chain was documented in a study of T cell repertoires in cytomegalovirus infection. TCRdb ran MiXCR on the reads and lists one entry per CDR3 protein. The table shows about 360,000 distinct CDR3 sequences, with less than 20% occurring only once. Germline CDR1 and CDR2: SEHNR and FQNEAQ (reference sequence). V was shortened by 0 bases and J by 2 bases, with 14 bases between the two germline ends. The CDR3 covers 16 residues. The rearrangement joins TRBV7-9 to TRBJ2-7; D is unclear. The TCR originated in a human donor in good health (CMV status not recorded). Some clones in this sample may be carry-over from other donors' samples. The sample consisted of PBMCs. CDR3 nucleotides: TGTGCCAGCAGCTTAGCTAACACAGTACTTCCCTACGAGCAGTACTTC. It specifies CASSLANTVLPYEQYF.